This passage covers 3 T cell receptor beta chains from one sample sequenced in a study of cytomegalovirus exposure and HLA in healthy donors. Both 60 Vbeta primers and 13 Jbeta primers went into the PCR. Using immunoSEQ multiplex PCR, the repertoire was profiled, and TCRdb retains in-frame clones only, with some absent. The repertoire holds some 140,000 clones, with more than 70% as singletons. Source material: PBMCs. Receptors were obtained from a man aged 25 to 40 in good health and CMV-seronegative.

The chain recombines TRBV7-6 with TRBJ1-1; 7 positions agree with TRBD1. Germline CDR1 reads SGHVS; CDR2 reads FNYEAQ. Trimming at V came to 4 bases and at J to 3 bases, leaving 2 bases not matched to a gene. This CDR3 has 13 amino acids. In nucleotides, the CDR3 is TGTGCCAGCAGCTCCCAGGGGGACACTGAAGCTTTCTTT. It translates to CASSSQGDTEAFF.

This chain joins TRBV10-1 and TRBJ2-7; 8 bases fit TRBD2. J gave up 6 bases and V 3 bases, and 4 bases lay outside the gene matches. The CDR3 spans 13 residues. The V gene's germline CDR1 is WNHNN and CDR2 SYGVQD (reference sequence). Here the CDR3 reads CASSETGGREQYF. CDR3 coding DNA: TGCGCCAGCAGTGAAACGGGAGGGCGCGAGCAGTACTTC.

The chain carries TRBV4-1 and TRBJ2-4, with D tentatively TRBD1 (5 bases). The CDR3 sequence is 14 residues long. Germline V CDR1 and CDR2: MGHRA, YSYEKL. The V end was cut by 4 bases, the J end by 2 bases, with 9 bases between. The DNA of the CDR3 is TGCGCCAGCAGCCCCAGGGTAACCAAAAACATTCAGTACTTC. Protein: CASSPRVTKNIQYF.